These T cell receptor beta chains were read from a single sample in a study of cytomegalovirus exposure and HLA in healthy donors. The assay was immunoSEQ multiplex PCR, and TCRdb's table has in-frame clones only and misses some. This table has some 110,000 clones, under 85% appearing once. The sample was PBMCs. The source of these receptors is a woman aged 18-29 years in good health and CMV-seronegative. CDR3s include the opening cysteine and the closing phenylalanine or tryptophan. Each record gives: J gene, clone size, D gene, V gene, CDR3 protein, CDR3 DNA. A D gene is named only where the DNA matches it firmly. The size field is filled for only some rows; it gives once, few, many or a size class.

J: TRBJ2-3
size: NA
D: TRBD2
V: TRBV5-6
CDR3: CASSLVELAGGTDTQYF
DNA: TGTGCCAGCAGCTTGGTTGAACTAGCGGGGGGGACAGATACGCAGTATTTT

J: TRBJ2-1
size: NA
D: TRBD2
V: TRBV4-1
CDR3: CASSQDRLAGEQFF
DNA: TGCGCCAGCAGCCAAGATAGACTAGCGGGGGAGCAGTTCTTC

J: TRBJ1-1
size: NA
D: NA
V: TRBV19
CDR3: CASGRSGNTEAFF
DNA: TGTGCCAGTGGTCGGTCGGGGAACACTGAAGCTTTCTTT

J: TRBJ2-3
size: few
D: NA
V: TRBV4-1
CDR3: CASSQAGSPDTQYF
DNA: TGCGCCAGCAGCCAAGCCGGGTCCCCCGATACGCAGTATTTT

J: TRBJ1-1
size: NA
D: TRBD1
V: TRBV7-8
CDR3: CASSHGQVEAFF
DNA: TGTGCCAGCAGCCACGGACAGGTGGAAGCTTTCTTT

J: TRBJ2-3
size: few
D: NA
V: TRBV29-1
CDR3: CSVDPGVLDTQYF
DNA: TGCAGCGTTGATCCGGGGGTATTAGATACGCAGTATTTT

J: TRBJ2-1
size: NA
D: TRBD2
V: TRBV5-1
CDR3: CASSFGLAGGTEQFF
DNA: TGCGCCAGCAGTTTCGGACTAGCGGGGGGGACTGAGCAGTTCTTC

J: TRBJ2-1
size: few
D: NA
V: TRBV4-1
CDR3: CASSQGRQLEQFF
DNA: TGCGCCAGCAGCCAAGGGAGGCAGCTCGAGCAGTTCTTC

J: TRBJ2-4
size: few
D: NA
V: TRBV6-1
CDR3: CASMRQGGLNIQYF
DNA: TGTGCCAGCATGAGGCAGGGAGGATTAAACATTCAGTACTTC

J: TRBJ1-1
size: NA
D: TRBD1
V: TRBV6-6
CDR3: CASRRTGNGEAFF
DNA: TGTGCCAGCAGAAGGACAGGGAACGGTGAAGCTTTCTTT

J: TRBJ1-6
size: NA
D: NA
V: TRBV19
CDR3: CASNLRGELNSPLHF
DNA: TGTGCCAGTAACTTACGGGGGGAGCTGAATTCACCCCTCCACTTT

J: TRBJ1-1
size: NA
D: TRBD1
V: TRBV13
CDR3: CASSLRTGGEDAFF
DNA: TGTGCCAGCAGCTTAAGGACAGGGGGCGAGGATGCTTTCTTT

J: TRBJ2-3
size: NA
D: TRBD1
V: TRBV30
CDR3: CAWRRDRVSDTQYF
DNA: TGTGCCTGGCGTCGGGACAGGGTTTCAGATACGCAGTATTTT

J: TRBJ1-1
size: NA
D: NA
V: TRBV7-3
CDR3: CASSFQGTNTEAFF
DNA: TGTGCCAGCAGCTTCCAGGGGACGAACACTGAAGCTTTCTTT

J: TRBJ2-2
size: few
D: TRBD2
V: TRBV7-2
CDR3: CASSSNPSGGRTGELFF
DNA: TGTGCCAGCAGCTCCAACCCTAGCGGGGGCCGGACCGGGGAGCTGTTTTTT

J: TRBJ2-1
size: NA
D: NA
V: TRBV6-1
CDR3: CASSELGEQFF
DNA: TGTGCCAGCAGTGAACTCGGGGAGCAGTTCTTC

J: TRBJ2-2
size: NA
D: TRBD1
V: TRBV5-8
CDR3: CASSWGTGPTGELFF
DNA: TGTGCCAGCAGCTGGGGGACAGGGCCCACCGGGGAGCTGTTTTTT

J: TRBJ1-6
size: NA
D: TRBD1
V: TRBV28
CDR3: CASSPPGTGSGSPLHF
DNA: TGTGCCAGCAGTCCACCTGGGACAGGTAGTGGTTCACCCCTCCACTTT

J: TRBJ1-4
size: NA
D: TRBD1
V: TRBV10-3
CDR3: CAISDGTGHYNEKLFF
DNA: TGTGCCATCAGTGACGGGACAGGCCATTATAATGAAAAACTGTTTTTT

J: TRBJ1-1
size: once
D: TRBD1
V: TRBV4-1
CDR3: CASSKQGGETEAFF
DNA: TGCGCCAGCAGCAAACAGGGGGGAGAGACTGAAGCTTTCTTT

J: TRBJ1-1
size: few
D: TRBD1
V: TRBV5-1
CDR3: CASSLGGEAFF
DNA: TGCGCCAGCAGCCTAGGGGGCGAAGCTTTCTTT

J: TRBJ1-3
size: few
D: NA
V: TRBV29-1
CDR3: CSGSFRNTIYF
DNA: TGCAGCGGGAGTTTTAGAAACACCATATATTTT

J: TRBJ2-7
size: NA
D: NA
V: TRBV5-1
CDR3: CASSGGALPRYERYF
DNA: TGCGCCAGCAGCGGGGGGGCACTCCCACGTTACGAGCGGTACTTC

J: TRBJ1-2
size: NA
D: NA
V: TRBV9
CDR3: CASSVGDNFEYGYTF
DNA: TGTGCCAGCAGCGTAGGGGACAATTTCGAATATGGCTACACCTTC

J: TRBJ1-1
size: NA
D: TRBD1
V: TRBV27
CDR3: CASRMGQGNTEAFF
DNA: TGTGCCAGCAGGATGGGACAGGGGAACACTGAAGCTTTCTTT

J: TRBJ2-7
size: NA
D: TRBD2
V: TRBV2
CDR3: CASRFASGDYEQYF
DNA: TGTGCCAGCAGGTTCGCTAGCGGGGACTACGAGCAGTACTTC

J: TRBJ1-5
size: NA
D: NA
V: TRBV2
CDR3: CASGGSNQPQHF
DNA: TGTGCCAGCGGGGGGAGCAATCAGCCCCAGCATTTT

J: TRBJ2-7
size: few
D: TRBD2
V: TRBV29-1
CDR3: CSVQRTSNYEQYF
DNA: TGCAGCGTACAAAGGACTAGCAACTACGAGCAGTACTTC

J: TRBJ1-1
size: NA
D: NA
V: TRBV5-5
CDR3: CASSLQGGTEAFF
DNA: TGTGCCAGCAGCTTACAGGGTGGCACTGAAGCTTTCTTT

J: TRBJ2-7
size: NA
D: TRBD1
V: TRBV7-9
CDR3: CASSLANRGPYF
DNA: TGTGCCAGCAGCTTAGCGAATAGGGGGCCATACTTC